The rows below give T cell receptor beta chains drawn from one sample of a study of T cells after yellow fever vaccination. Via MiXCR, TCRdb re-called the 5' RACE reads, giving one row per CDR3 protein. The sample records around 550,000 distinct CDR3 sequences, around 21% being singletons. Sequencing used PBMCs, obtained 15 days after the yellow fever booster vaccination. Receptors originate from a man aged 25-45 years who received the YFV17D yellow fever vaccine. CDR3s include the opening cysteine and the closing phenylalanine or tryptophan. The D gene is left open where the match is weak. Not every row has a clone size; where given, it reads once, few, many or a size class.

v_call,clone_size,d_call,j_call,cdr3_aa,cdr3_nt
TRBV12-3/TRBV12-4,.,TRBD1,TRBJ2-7,CASSKAGTGGYEQYF,TGTGCCAGCAGCAAAGCTGGGACAGGGGGCTACGAGCAGTACTTC
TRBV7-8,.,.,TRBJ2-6,CASSPRQVRGANVLTF,TGTGCCAGCAGCCCCCGACAGGTCCGTGGGGCCAACGTCCTGACTTTC
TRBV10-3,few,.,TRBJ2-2,CAISEPTGGELFF,TGTGCCATCAGTGAGCCAACGGGCGGGGAGCTGTTTTTT
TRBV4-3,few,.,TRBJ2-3,CASSQLLSTDTQYF,TGCGCCAGCAGCCAACTACTTAGCACAGATACGCAGTATTTT
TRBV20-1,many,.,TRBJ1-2,CSALRHKDGYTF,TGCAGTGCTTTGAGACATAAAGACGGCTACACCTTC
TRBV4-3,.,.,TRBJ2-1,CASSPFLVPYNEQFF,TGCGCCAGCAGTCCCTTCCTGGTGCCCTACAATGAGCAGTTCTTC
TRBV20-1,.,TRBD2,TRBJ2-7,CSADGLGGAYEQYF,TGCAGTGCAGACGGACTAGGAGGGGCCTACGAGCAGTACTTC
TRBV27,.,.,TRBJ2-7,CASWKTRYEQYF,TGTGCCAGCTGGAAAACGCGATACGAGCAGTACTTC
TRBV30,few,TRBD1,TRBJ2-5,CAWSVTGQGRETQYF,TGTGCCTGGAGTGTCACCGGACAGGGGCGGGAGACCCAGTACTTC
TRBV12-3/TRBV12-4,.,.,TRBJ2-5,CASSLPPRGGWEETQYF,TGTGCCAGCAGTTTACCCCCCAGGGGAGGTTGGGAAGAGACCCAGTACTTC
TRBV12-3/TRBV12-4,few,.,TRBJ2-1,CASSPRGGSYNEQFF,TGTGCCAGCAGTCCTAGGGGGGGCTCCTACAATGAGCAGTTCTTC
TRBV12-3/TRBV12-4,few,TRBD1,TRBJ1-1,CASARGENTEAFF,TGTGCCAGCGCCAGGGGGGAGAACACTGAAGCTTTCTTT
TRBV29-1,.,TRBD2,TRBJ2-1,CSVRLAGRAEQFF,TGCAGCGTCCGACTAGCGGGAAGGGCTGAGCAGTTCTTC
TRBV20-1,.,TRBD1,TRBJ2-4,CSAPGGQGVNIQYF,TGCAGTGCCCCGGGGGGACAGGGGGTAAACATTCAGTACTTC
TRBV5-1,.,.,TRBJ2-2,CASSLVAWGNPGELFF,TGCGCCAGCAGCTTGGTGGCATGGGGGAACCCCGGGGAGCTGTTTTTT
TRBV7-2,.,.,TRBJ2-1,CASSLVTSSYNEQFF,TGTGCCAGCAGCTTAGTTACTAGCTCCTACAATGAGCAGTTCTTC
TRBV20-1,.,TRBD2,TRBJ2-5,CSTGGQYQETQYF,TGCAGTACGGGGGGGCAGTACCAAGAGACCCAGTACTTC
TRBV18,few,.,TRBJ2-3,CASSRQPGTDTQYF,TGTGCCAGCTCACGCCAGCCGGGCACAGATACGCAGTATTTT
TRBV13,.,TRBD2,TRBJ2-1,CASSFAGGPEQFF,TGTGCCAGCAGCTTTGCGGGAGGGCCTGAGCAGTTCTTC
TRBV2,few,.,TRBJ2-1,CAFTGLNEQFF,TGTGCCTTTACAGGGTTGAATGAGCAGTTCTTC
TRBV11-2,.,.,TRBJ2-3,CASSRDWSSTDTQYF,TGTGCCAGCAGCCGAGACTGGAGTAGCACAGATACGCAGTATTTT
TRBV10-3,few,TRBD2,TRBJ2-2,CATIASGATGELFF,TGTGCCACTATAGCTAGCGGGGCGACCGGGGAGCTGTTTTTT
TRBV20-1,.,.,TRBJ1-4,CSADPGTEEKLFF,TGCAGTGCTGATCCCGGGACGGAAGAAAAACTGTTTTTT
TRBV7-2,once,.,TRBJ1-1,CASSFNRDNEDTEAFF,TGTGCCAGCAGCTTTAACCGGGACAACGAGGACACTGAAGCTTTCTTT
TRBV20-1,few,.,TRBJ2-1,CSARSPRNNEQFF,TGCAGTGCTAGATCCCCTAGGAACAATGAGCAGTTCTTC
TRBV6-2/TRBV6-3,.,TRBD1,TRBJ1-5,CASAGQDRPQHF,TGTGCCAGCGCGGGACAGGATCGGCCCCAGCATTTT
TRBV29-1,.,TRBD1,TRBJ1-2,CSGQTGKESTF,TGCAGCGGCCAGACAGGGAAAGAGAGCACCTTC
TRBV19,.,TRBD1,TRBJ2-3,CASSRTGFLTDTQYF,TGTGCCAGTAGTCGGACAGGGTTTCTAACAGATACGCAGTATTTT
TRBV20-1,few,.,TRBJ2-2,CSARDGGELFF,TGCAGTGCTAGAGATGGTGGGGAGCTGTTTTTT
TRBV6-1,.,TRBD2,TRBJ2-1,CASSRRGAGVGNEQFF,TGTGCCAGCAGCCGAAGAGGAGCGGGAGTCGGCAATGAGCAGTTCTTC
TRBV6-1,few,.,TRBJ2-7,CASSPPGGPSEQYF,TGTGCCAGCAGTCCACCAGGAGGACCAAGCGAGCAGTACTTC
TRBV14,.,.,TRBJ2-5,CASSQDIGQTQYF,TGTGCCAGCAGCCAAGATATTGGCCAGACCCAGTACTTC